These 4 T cell receptor beta chains were all obtained from the same sample, sequenced in a study of Ad26.COV2.S vaccination and SARS-CoV-2 variants. The assay was immunoSEQ multiplex PCR, and TCRdb's table has in-frame clones only and misses some. The sample holds 300,000 to 400,000 clones, roughly 91% seen once. Treatment here: some 19 received Ad26.COV2.S at low or high dose, single or two shots; five or six received placebo; per-sample allocation not given. The samples date from day 63 after the first vaccine or placebo injection. The material sequenced was peripheral blood, taken in a trial of Ad26.COV2.S vaccine versus placebo. These receptor sequences come from a person aged 18-65 years who received the Ad26.COV2.S COVID-19 vaccine or a placebo.

This CDR3 reads CASSLRAATNEKLFF. CDR3 in DNA: TGTGCCAGTAGTCTGAGGGCTGCAACTAATGAAAAACTGTTTTTT. This chain joins TRBV19 and TRBJ1-4; no clear D gene. Per germline, CDR1 LNHDA and CDR2 SQIVND (reference sequence). The germline V and J ends were trimmed by 5 bases and 0 bases, with 10 bases remaining between them. The CDR3 is 15 amino acids.

V and J are TRBV2 and TRBJ2-7; D gene unclear. The V end was cut by 6 bases, the J end by 5 bases, with 20 bases between. Germline V gene data show CDR1 as SNHLY and CDR2 as FYNNEI. This CDR3 contains 15 residues. CDR3 nucleotides: TGTGCCAGCAGGCAGAGCAGGCTTAAAGGCGACGAGCAGTACTTC. Translation: CASRQSRLKGDEQYF.

The chain employs TRBV29-1 and TRBJ1-2, with a weak D call TRBD1 (5 bases). Trimming cost V 6 bases and J 7 bases, with 21 bases left between them. Germline CDR1 SQVTM, CDR2 ANQGSEA. The CDR3 is 14 residues long. In DNA form, the CDR3 reads TGCAGCGTCTCCCCCCGGGCCGCTGGGGGTGGCTACACCTTC. It specifies CSVSPRAAGGGYTF.

The V and J genes are TRBV9 and TRBJ2-3, with 7 positions matching TRBD2. The CDR3 consists of 16 residues. V gave up 4 bases and J gave up 1 base; unmatched junction bases: 9. CDR1 is SGDLS and CDR2 is YYNGEE in the germline V gene. The CDR3 sequence is CASSPGGGSRTDTQYF. DNA for the CDR3: TGTGCCAGCAGCCCAGGCGGGGGTTCCCGCACAGATACGCAGTATTTT.